This T cell receptor (beta chain) was captured by sequencing in a study of blood T cell repertoires in COVID-19. Overall study: Samples representing acute and convalescent COVID-19 were sourced from the United States, Italy and Spain. From T cells, B-cell-depleted T cells, or PBMCs came the material, which was cDNA or gDNA.

Germline V gene sequence: CDR1 LNHNV, CDR2 YYDKDF (reference sequence). V lost 0 bases, J lost 8 bases, and 22 bases lay in between. The CDR3 runs 18 residues. The table lists this clone with a count of one. TCRdb keeps only in-frame clones here, not all; method: immunoSEQ multiplex PCR. The sample includes nearly 250,000 clones, about 89% of them seen just once. Sequencing was done on a sample of peripheral blood. The sequence was collected from a woman aged 60-70 years who had recovered from COVID-19. V usage is TRBV15 and J usage is TRBJ2-2; D is perhaps TRBD1 (6 bases). DNA of the CDR3: TGTGCCACCAGCAGAGACGAACCATGGGATACAGGGTTTGGGGAGCTGTTTTTT. As protein: CATSRDEPWDTGFGELFF.